A single sample gave rise to the 20 T cell receptor beta chains below, sequenced in a study of blood T cells in healthy people across ages. A J-beta primer mix and a sample-barcoded 5' primer were used in a second PCR of roughly 6 to 11 cycles. TCRdb re-derived calls from the 5' RACE reads in MiXCR, one entry per CDR3 protein. The sample shows 650,000 to 1,000,000 distinct CDR3 sequences, more than 35% of them seen only once. The sequenced sample was blood. Every receptor here comes from a man older than 75 in good health.

The rearrangement joins TRBV5-1 to TRBJ2-3; D unclear. Trimming removed 5 bases from V and 7 bases from J, with 14 bases in between. Looked up from germline, CDR1 is SGHRS and CDR2 is YFSETQ. The CDR3 is 13 amino acids. CDR3 protein: CASSQHTENTQYF. The CDR3 DNA reads TGCGCCAGCAGTCAACACACAGAAAATACGCAGTATTTT. The full variable domain, rest sourced from reference TRBV5-1 and TRBJ2-3, is KAGVTQTPRYLIKTRGQQVTLSCSPISGHRSVSWYQQTPGQGLQFLFEYFSETQRNKGNFPGRFSGRQFSNSRSEMNVSTLELGDSALYLCASSQHTENTQYFGPGTRLTVL.

The DNA for the CDR3 is TGTGCCAGCAGTTTATTTCGGGGAAATCAGCCCCAGCATTTT. It encodes CASSLFRGNQPQHF. The gene calls are TRBV28 and TRBJ1-5; D uncertain. CDR3 length: 14 amino acids. V was shortened by 1 base and J by 4 bases, with 8 bases between the two germline ends. The germline CDR1 and CDR2 sequences are MDHEN and SYDVKM.

This clonotype has just one count. The V call is TRBV7-2, the J call TRBJ1-1, with 7 nucleotides matching TRBD1. This CDR3 has 14 residues. V shed 6 bases, J shed 3 bases, and the junction held 7 bases outside the gene matches. The V gene's germline CDR1 is SGHTA and CDR2 FQGNSA. Here the CDR3 DNA reads TGTGCCAGCAGTTTGAGACAGGGACACACTGAAGCTTTCTTT. It translates to CASSLRQGHTEAFF.

This clonotype showed up just a few times. The germline gene is not matched at one end of the junction; a read error may be the cause. DNA of the CDR3: TGTGCCATCAGCCAATCCACCGGGACGGGTTACAATGGGCAGTTCTTC. Residues: CAISQSTGTGYNGQFF. The chain links TRBV10-3 to TRBJ2-1, with D perhaps given as TRBD1 or TRBD2 (5 bases each). Germline V CDR1 and CDR2: ENHRY, SYGVKD. CDR3 length: 16 amino acids.

The chain combines TRBV12-3 or TRBV12-4 with TRBJ2-5, with D possibly TRBD1 on 6 matching bases. The J call may not be correct, given that the DNA end is closer to TRBJ2-7. CDR3 length: 14 residues. This CDR3 is CASSFRQVSYEQYF. In nucleotides, the CDR3 is TGTGCCAGCAGTTTCAGACAGGTGAGCTACGAGCAGTACTTC.

The genes are TRBV24-1 and TRBJ2-1; TRBD1 matches at 9 bases. CDR1 and CDR2 from the germline V gene are KGHDR and SFDVKD. V trimming: 7 bases; J trimming: 1 base; junction bases outside the gene matches: 7. The CDR3 loop spans 16 amino acids. CDR3 sequence: CATSGATGGSYNEQFF. In DNA, the CDR3 is TGTGCCACCAGCGGGGCGACAGGGGGGTCCTACAATGAGCAGTTCTTC.

This chain connects TRBV6-5 to TRBJ2-6; D uncertain. The CDR3 spans 13 residues. Germline CDR1 reads MNHEY; CDR2 reads SVGAGI. The V end was cut by 5 bases, the J end by 5 bases, with 7 bases between. CDR3: CASSDYRANVLTF. The CDR3 region has the DNA TGTGCCAGCAGTGATTATAGGGCCAACGTCCTGACTTTC.

This clonotype was picked up many times. DNA for the CDR3: TGTGCCAGCAGTCCAGACAGTGCCCTGCCGTTCTACGAGCAGTACTTC. This codes for CASSPDSALPFYEQYF. The genes are TRBV12-3 or TRBV12-4 and TRBJ2-7, with D perhaps matching TRBD1 (5 bases). The CDR3 contains 16 residues. V gave up 5 bases and J gave up 3 bases, with 20 bases separating them.

This chain joins TRBV12-3 or TRBV12-4 and TRBJ2-3; D gene ambiguous. Between the trimmed V and J ends, which lost 7 bases and 14 bases, there was a span of 16 bases. The CDR3 sequence is 11 residues long. CDR3 sequence (DNA): TGTGCCAGCACCATGGGCCTCATCTCGTATTTT. It is translated as CASTMGLISYF.

The chain combines TRBV24-1 with TRBJ1-5; D remains unclear. V dropped 2 bases and J dropped 5 bases, with 9 bases sitting between them. CDR1 and CDR2 (germline): KGHDR, SFDVKD. CDR3 size: 14 residues. CDR3 bases: TGTGCCACCAGTGATTGGGGTAGTGATCAGCCCCAGCATTTT. Its protein product is CATSDWGSDQPQHF.

This clonotype was seen a few times. The chain uses TRBV5-1 and TRBJ2-7; D is unresolved. CDR3 length: 15 amino acids. CDR1 is SGHRS, CDR2 YFSETQ, per germline. V dropped 0 bases and J dropped 3 bases, with 13 bases sitting between them. As DNA, the CDR3 is TGCGCCAGCAGCTTGGATGGGCTTAAGCTCTACGAGCAGTACTTC. Its protein product is CASSLDGLKLYEQYF.

This chain connects TRBV2 to TRBJ1-6; D is possibly TRBD1 (5 bases). Trimming shortened V by 7 bases and J by 0 bases, and 10 bases separated the two germline ends. The CDR3 runs 15 residues. Germline V gene sequence: CDR1 SNHLY, CDR2 FYNNEI. The CDR3 DNA reads as TGTGCCAGCATTATCGGGGCCTCCTATAATTCACCCCTCCACTTT. It codes for CASIIGASYNSPLHF.

This clonotype was counted ten times or more. The chain couples TRBV5-6 to TRBJ1-6; 10 positions match TRBD1. Germline values: CDR1 SGHDT, CDR2 YYEEEE. The CDR3 is 17 amino acids. Germline trimming cut 0 bases from V and 6 bases from J; bases unmatched to any gene: 6. The CDR3 spells CASSLAKGTGVNSPLHF. DNA of the CDR3: TGTGCCAGCAGCTTGGCCAAAGGGACAGGGGTTAATTCACCCCTCCACTTT.

This clonotype was found a few times. This chain uses TRBV7-2 with TRBJ2-7, with 8 bases matching TRBD2. The V gene's germline CDR1 is SGHTA and CDR2 FQGNSA. The V gene end was trimmed by 4 bases and the J gene end by 1 base; junction bases not matched to a gene: 9. This CDR3 is built from 16 residues. The CDR3 protein is CASSSATSVPSYEQYF. In nucleotides, the CDR3 is TGTGCCAGCAGCTCTGCGACTAGCGTTCCTTCCTACGAGCAGTACTTC.

This clonotype was found many times. V usage is TRBV28 and J usage is TRBJ2-3; 7 bases are shared with TRBD2. Germline-derived CDR1 and CDR2 are MDHEN and SYDVKM. V lost 5 bases to trimming and J lost 2 bases; unmatched junction nucleotides: 7. The CDR3 loop spans 15 amino acids. For the CDR3, the DNA is TGTGCCAGCAGTCCCCCTAGCGGTCTCACAGATACGCAGTATTTT. As protein: CASSPPSGLTDTQYF.

The chain uses TRBV28 and TRBJ2-4; D possibly corresponds to TRBD1 (7 bases). The germline CDR1 and CDR2 sequences are MDHEN and SYDVKM. The CDR3 consists of 18 residues. V lost 2 bases, J lost 8 bases, and 25 bases lay in between. CDR3 nucleotide sequence: TGTGCCAGCAGTTTAATCGCCATTGGAGGGGGCAGGAGAGACATTCAGTACTTC. Its protein product is CASSLIAIGGGRRDIQYF.

At least ten counts were recorded for this clonotype. V and J are TRBV28 and TRBJ2-7; weak D call: TRBD2 (5 bases). Trimming took off 5 bases at V and 2 bases at J, with 13 bases between the two ends. This CDR3 is built from 14 residues. In germline, CDR1 is MDHEN, CDR2 SYDVKM. CDR3 in DNA: TGTGCCAGCAGTCCCTCCCCGGGGACCTACGAGCAGTACTTC. The encoded protein is CASSPSPGTYEQYF. Filled out from reference TRBV28 and TRBJ2-7, the complete variable domain reads DVKVTQSSRYLVKRTGEKVFLECVQDMDHENMFWYRQDPGLGLRLIYFSYDVKMKEKGDIPEGYSVSREKKERFSLILESASTNQTSMYLCASSPSPGTYEQYFGPGTRLTVT.

This chain's CDR3 is CASRILGTGGSTQYF. DNA for the CDR3: TGTGCCAGCAGAATACTCGGGACAGGAGGATCGACCCAGTACTTC. The rearrangement joins TRBV7-2 to TRBJ2-5; TRBD1 agrees at 8 bases. CDR1 is SGHTA and CDR2 is FQGNSA in the germline V gene. The CDR3 is 15 amino acids. Trimming took 6 bases from V and 7 from J; bases not matched to a gene: 13. Variable domain in full (rest from reference TRBV7-2 and TRBJ2-5): GAGVSQSPSNKVTEKGKDVELRCDPISGHTALYWYRQSLGQGLEFLIYFQGNSAPDKSGLPSDRFSAERTGGSVSTLTIQRTQQEDSAVYLCASRILGTGGSTQYFGPGTRLLVL.

The V gene is TRBV20-1, the J gene TRBJ2-1; 11 nucleotides match TRBD1. This CDR3 contains 16 residues. Losses at the gene ends were 4 bases for V and 6 bases for J; bases not matched to a gene: 11. The germline V gene has CDR1 DFQATT and CDR2 SNEGSKA (reference sequence). CDR3 coding DNA: TGCAGTGCTACAGGCCTAGGACAGGGGGCGGTCAATGAGCAGTTCTTC. Translated: CSATGLGQGAVNEQFF.

The chain joins TRBV20-1 to TRBJ2-7; 10 nucleotides match TRBD2. Per germline, CDR1 DFQATT and CDR2 SNEGSKA (reference sequence). The CDR3 sequence is 15 residues long. J gave up 5 bases and V 1 base, and 8 bases lay outside the gene matches. The CDR3, as DNA: TGCAGTGCTAGAGTCGCAGCGGGAGGGCCTCACGAGCAGTACTTC. Residues: CSARVAAGGPHEQYF.